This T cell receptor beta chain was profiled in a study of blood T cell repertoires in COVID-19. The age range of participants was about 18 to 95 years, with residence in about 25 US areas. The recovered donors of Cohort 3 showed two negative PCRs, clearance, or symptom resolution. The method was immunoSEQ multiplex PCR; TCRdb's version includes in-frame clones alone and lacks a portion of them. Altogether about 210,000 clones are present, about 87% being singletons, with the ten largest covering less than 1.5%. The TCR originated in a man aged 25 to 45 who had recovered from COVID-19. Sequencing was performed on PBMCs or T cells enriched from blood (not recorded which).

This CDR3 is CASSLGQGAIIYEQYF. In nucleotides, the CDR3 is TGTGCCAGCAGCTTGGGGCAGGGGGCCATCATCTACGAGCAGTACTTC. The J gene is TRBJ2-7, the V gene TRBV5-6, with 8 bases matching TRBD1. Trimming removed 0 bases from V and 3 bases from J; junction bases left unmatched: 8. Germline V gene lookup returns CDR1 SGHDT and CDR2 YYEEEE. This CDR3 is built from 16 residues. The full variable domain, in which reference TRBV5-6 and TRBJ2-7 provide the parts outside the CDR3, is DAGVTQSPTHLIKTRGQQVTLRCSPKSGHDTVSWYQQALGQGPQFIFQYYEEEERQRGNFPDRFSGHQFPNYSSELNVNALLLGDSALYLCASSLGQGAIIYEQYFGPGTRLTVT.